This T cell receptor (beta chain) was observed in a study of T cell changes during pregnancy in multiple sclerosis. This clone has only one observation. The germline V gene has CDR1 GTSNPN and CDR2 SVGIG (reference sequence). With V trimmed by 5 bases and J by 11 bases, 11 bases remained unmatched. This CDR3 has 13 residues. Only in-frame clones appear in the TCRdb table, and some are missing; sequencing was by immunoSEQ multiplex PCR. The table includes about 96,000 clones, roughly 92% detected once. The starting material was peripheral blood, obtained in the first trimester of pregnancy. This sequence joins TRBV30 and TRBJ1-4; 7 positions agree with TRBD1. The receptor comes from a female donor with multiple sclerosis, enrolled in a pregnancy study. The CDR3 spells CAWEETGPGKLFF. CDR3 nucleotides: TGTGCCTGGGAGGAGACAGGGCCCGGGAAACTGTTTTTT.